What follows are 9 T cell receptor beta chains derived from one specimen sequenced in a study of vaccination and CD4 T cells after COVID-19. Sequencing of cultured CD4+ T cell DNA used the Oncomine TCR Beta short-read assay. TCRdb re-derived calls from the PCR reads in MiXCR, one entry per CDR3 protein. The repertoire holds 14,000 or so distinct CDR3 sequences, with 25% to 30% as singletons. No antigen has been assigned to these receptors. The treatment here: approximately nine-day PBMC culture with coronavirus spike peptide pools or control peptides (ViraFEST assay). The material sequenced was cultured CD4+ T cells from blood. Source of these receptors: a human donor with COVID-19.

CDR3 sequence reads: CATSDLTGLSGNTIYF. CDR3 bases: TGTGCCACCAGTGATTTGACGGGACTCTCTGGAAACACCATATATTTT. The chain employs TRBV24-1 and TRBJ1-3, with D perhaps TRBD1 (5 bases). This CDR3 spans 16 amino acids. Germline assignment: CDR1 KGHDR and CDR2 SFDVKD. V was clipped by 0 bases and J by 0 bases, with 8 bases between them.

This chain links TRBV7-9 with TRBJ2-5; the D gene is possibly TRBD2 (6 bases). V was shortened by 0 bases and J by 3 bases, with 8 bases between the two germline ends. CDR1 is SEHNR and CDR2 is FQNEAQ in the germline V gene (reference sequence). CDR3 length equals 14 residues. CDR3 sequence reads: CASSLAGGKETQYF. CDR3 sequence (DNA): TGTGCCAGCAGCTTAGCGGGGGGAAAAGAGACCCAGTACTTC. Complete variable domain (other parts from reference TRBV7-9 and TRBJ2-5): DTGVSQNPRHKITKRGQNVTFRCDPISEHNRLYWYRQTLGQGPEFLTYFQNEAQLEKSRLLSDRFSAERPKGSFSTLEIQRTEQGDSAMYLCASSLAGGKETQYFGPGTRLLVL.

The CDR3 loop is CASQPGAGGTEAFF. The CDR3 DNA sequence: TGTGCCAGCCAACCTGGGGCAGGAGGGACTGAAGCTTTCTTT. This chain connects TRBV12-3 or TRBV12-4 to TRBJ1-1, with a possible D match to TRBD1 (5 bases). V was clipped by 8 bases and J by 5 bases, with 18 bases between them. The CDR3 runs to 14 residues.

The chain recombines TRBV5-1 with TRBJ2-7; TRBD2 matches 10 bases. The CDR3 is 19 amino acids. J gave up 2 bases and V 4 bases, and 18 bases lay outside the gene matches. Germline CDR1 and CDR2: SGHRS and YFSETQ. The CDR3 spells CASSGGSSGGPIPPYEQYF. The CDR3 DNA is TGCGCCAGCAGCGGGGGGAGTAGCGGGGGGCCAATACCCCCCTACGAGCAGTACTTC.

As to this clonotype: Relative to the germline gene, one junction end is altered; a read error may explain this. The V call is TRBV7-9, the J call TRBJ1-5; D not certain. From germline, CDR1 is SEHNR and CDR2 FQNEAQ (reference sequence). CDR3 length: 14 residues. The chain's CDR3 is CTSSLEGWNQPQHF. Here the CDR3 DNA reads TGTACCAGTAGCTTAGAAGGGTGGAATCAGCCCCAGCATTTT.

This clonotype was seen more than once but under ten times. The chain recombines TRBV20-1 with TRBJ1-1; no firm D call. The CDR3 has 11 amino acids. Germline-derived CDR1 and CDR2 are DFQATT and SNEGSKA (reference sequence). V was shortened by 7 bases and J by 1 base, with 7 bases between the two germline ends. CDR3 amino acids: CSGVRNTEAFF. For the CDR3, the DNA is TGCAGTGGGGTGAGGAACACTGAAGCTTTCTTT.

The J gene is TRBJ1-2, the V gene TRBV6-1; no clear D. Trimming took off 8 bases at V and 1 base at J, with 11 bases between the two ends. Germline CDR1 and CDR2: MNHNS and SASEGT. This CDR3 has 13 amino acids. For the CDR3, the DNA is TGTGCCAGCGGGCTAACGTTTAACTATGGCTACACCTTC. Translating it yields CASGLTFNYGYTF.

The gene calls are TRBV4-3 and TRBJ2-2; no clear D. Trimming took off 1 base at V and 8 bases at J, with 11 bases between the two ends. From germline, CDR1 is LGHNA and CDR2 YSLEER. This CDR3 has 14 amino acids. For the CDR3, the DNA is TGCGCCAGCAGCCAAGTGGGCTCGATTGGGGAGCTGTTTTTT. Its translation: CASSQVGSIGELFF.

This clonotype came up a few times. This rearrangement joins TRBV7-9 to TRBJ1-2; 9 bases align to TRBD1. This CDR3 region has 15 residues. Per the germline V gene, CDR1 is SEHNR and CDR2 is FQNEAQ (reference sequence). V shed 0 bases, J shed 7 bases, and the junction held 6 bases outside the gene matches. The CDR3: CASSLATGGWVGYTF. In DNA, the CDR3 is TGTGCCAGCAGCTTAGCCACAGGGGGCTGGGTTGGCTACACCTTC. The full variable domain, in which reference TRBV7-9 and TRBJ1-2 provide the parts outside the CDR3, is DTGVSQNPRHKITKRGQNVTFRCDPISEHNRLYWYRQTLGQGPEFLTYFQNEAQLEKSRLLSDRFSAERPKGSFSTLEIQRTEQGDSAMYLCASSLATGGWVGYTFGSGTRLTVV.